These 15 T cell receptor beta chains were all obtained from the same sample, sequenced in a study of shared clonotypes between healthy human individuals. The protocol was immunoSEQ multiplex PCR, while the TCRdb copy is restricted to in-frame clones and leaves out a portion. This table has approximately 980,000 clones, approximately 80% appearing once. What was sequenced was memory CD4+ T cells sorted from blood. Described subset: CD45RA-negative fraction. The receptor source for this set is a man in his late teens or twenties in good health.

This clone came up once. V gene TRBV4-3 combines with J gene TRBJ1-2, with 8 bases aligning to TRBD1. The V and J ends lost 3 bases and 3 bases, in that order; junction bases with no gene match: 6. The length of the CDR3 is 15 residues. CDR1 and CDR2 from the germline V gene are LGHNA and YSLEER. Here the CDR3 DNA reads TGCGCCAGCAGCCATTATACAGGGGGAGACTATGGCTACACCTTC. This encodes CASSHYTGGDYGYTF.

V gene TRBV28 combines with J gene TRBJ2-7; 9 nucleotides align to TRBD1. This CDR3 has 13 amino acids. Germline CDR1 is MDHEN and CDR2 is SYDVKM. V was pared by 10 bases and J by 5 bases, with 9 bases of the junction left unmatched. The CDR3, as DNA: TGTGCCACCAAGGACAGGGGAAGGGACGAGCAGTACTTC. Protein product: CATKDRGRDEQYF.

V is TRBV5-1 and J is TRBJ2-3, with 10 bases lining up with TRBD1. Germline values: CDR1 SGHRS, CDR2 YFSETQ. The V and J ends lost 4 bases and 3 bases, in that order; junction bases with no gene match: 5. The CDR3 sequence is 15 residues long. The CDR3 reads CASSPGDRGTDTQYF. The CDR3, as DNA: TGCGCCAGCAGCCCTGGGGACAGGGGTACAGATACGCAGTATTTT. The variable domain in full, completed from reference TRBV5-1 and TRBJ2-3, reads KAGVTQTPRYLIKTRGQQVTLSCSPISGHRSVSWYQQTPGQGLQFLFEYFSETQRNKGNFPGRFSGRQFSNSRSEMNVSTLELGDSALYLCASSPGDRGTDTQYFGPGTRLTVL.

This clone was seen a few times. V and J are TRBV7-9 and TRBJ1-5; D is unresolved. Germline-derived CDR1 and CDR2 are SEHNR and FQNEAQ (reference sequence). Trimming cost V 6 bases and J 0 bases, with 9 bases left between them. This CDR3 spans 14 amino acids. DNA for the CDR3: TGTGCCAGCAGTTCAGCTTATAGCAATCAGCCCCAGCATTTT. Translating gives CASSSAYSNQPQHF. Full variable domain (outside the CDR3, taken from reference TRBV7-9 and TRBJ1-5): DTGVSQNPRHKITKRGQNVTFRCDPISEHNRLYWYRQTLGQGPEFLTYFQNEAQLEKSRLLSDRFSAERPKGSFSTLEIQRTEQGDSAMYLCASSSAYSNQPQHFGDGTRLSIL.

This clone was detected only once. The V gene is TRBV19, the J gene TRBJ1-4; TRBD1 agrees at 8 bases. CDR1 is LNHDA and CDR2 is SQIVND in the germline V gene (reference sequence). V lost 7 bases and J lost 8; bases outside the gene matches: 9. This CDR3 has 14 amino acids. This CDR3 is CASNPQGVGEKLFF. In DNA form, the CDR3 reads TGTGCCAGTAATCCACAGGGGGTCGGCGAAAAACTGTTTTTT.

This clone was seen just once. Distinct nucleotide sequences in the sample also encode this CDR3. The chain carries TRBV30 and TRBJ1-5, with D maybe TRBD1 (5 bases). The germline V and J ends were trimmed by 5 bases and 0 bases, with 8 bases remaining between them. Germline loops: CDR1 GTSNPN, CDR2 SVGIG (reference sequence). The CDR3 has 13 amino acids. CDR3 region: CAWRGDSNQPQHF. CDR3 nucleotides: TGTGCCTGGCGGGGGGATAGCAATCAGCCCCAGCATTTT.

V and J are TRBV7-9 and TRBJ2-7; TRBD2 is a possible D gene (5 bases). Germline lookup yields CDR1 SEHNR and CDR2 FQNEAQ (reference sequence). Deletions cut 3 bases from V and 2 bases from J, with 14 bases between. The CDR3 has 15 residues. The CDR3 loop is CASSFMELAPYEQYF. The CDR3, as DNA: TGTGCCAGCAGCTTCATGGAGCTAGCCCCCTACGAGCAGTACTTC. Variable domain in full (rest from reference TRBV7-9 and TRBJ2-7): DTGVSQNPRHKITKRGQNVTFRCDPISEHNRLYWYRQTLGQGPEFLTYFQNEAQLEKSRLLSDRFSAERPKGSFSTLEIQRTEQGDSAMYLCASSFMELAPYEQYFGPGTRLTVT.

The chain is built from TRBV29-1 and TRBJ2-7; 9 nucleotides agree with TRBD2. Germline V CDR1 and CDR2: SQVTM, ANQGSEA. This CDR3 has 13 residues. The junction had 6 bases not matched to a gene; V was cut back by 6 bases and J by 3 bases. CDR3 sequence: CSVAGGTGYEQYF. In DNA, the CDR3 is TGCAGCGTGGCGGGGGGGACCGGCTACGAGCAGTACTTC.

This CDR3 reads CAWSVPPGNEQFF. CDR3 coding DNA: TGTGCCTGGAGTGTACCCCCTGGCAATGAGCAGTTCTTC. This chain connects TRBV30 to TRBJ2-1; D remains unclear. V lost 0 bases and J lost 6, with 9 bases in between. This CDR3 region has 13 residues. The germline gives CDR1 GTSNPN, CDR2 SVGIG (reference sequence).

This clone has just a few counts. This chain's CDR3 is CASKDRVTDTQYF. For the CDR3, the DNA is TGTGCCAGCAAGGACAGGGTAACAGATACGCAGTATTTT. The V gene is TRBV11-3, the J gene TRBJ2-3; 8 bases agree with TRBD1. Germline V CDR1 and CDR2: SGHNT, YENEEA. The CDR3 is 13 amino acids. The V segment lost 7 bases and the J segment 3 bases; nucleotides outside the gene matches: 3. The full variable domain, with the rest looked up from reference TRBV11-3 and TRBJ2-3, is EAGVVQSPRYKIIEKKQPVAFWCNPISGHNTLYWYLQNLGQGPELLIRYENEEAVDDSQLPKDRFSAERLKGVDSTLKIQPAELGDSAVYLCASKDRVTDTQYFGPGTRLTVL.

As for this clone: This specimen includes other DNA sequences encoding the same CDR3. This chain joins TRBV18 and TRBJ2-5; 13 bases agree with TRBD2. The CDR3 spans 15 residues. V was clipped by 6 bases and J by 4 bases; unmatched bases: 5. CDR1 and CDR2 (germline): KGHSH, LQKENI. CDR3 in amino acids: CASSPGLAGVETQYF. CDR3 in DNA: TGTGCCAGCTCTCCTGGACTAGCGGGAGTAGAGACCCAGTACTTC.

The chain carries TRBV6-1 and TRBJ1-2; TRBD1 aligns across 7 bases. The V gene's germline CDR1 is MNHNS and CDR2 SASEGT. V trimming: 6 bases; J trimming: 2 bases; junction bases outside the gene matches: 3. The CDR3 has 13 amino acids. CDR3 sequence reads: CASSGQVNYGYTF. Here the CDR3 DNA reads TGTGCCAGCAGCGGACAGGTGAACTATGGCTACACCTTC.

CDR3 in DNA: TGCGCCAGCAGCCAGCTAGACGGATTACACAAAAACATTCAGTACTTC. It codes for CASSQLDGLHKNIQYF. This rearrangement joins TRBV4-3 to TRBJ2-4; D not certain. CDR3 size: 16 residues. Germline assignment: CDR1 LGHNA and CDR2 YSLEER. V was cut by 3 bases and J by 3 bases, with 15 bases left in between.

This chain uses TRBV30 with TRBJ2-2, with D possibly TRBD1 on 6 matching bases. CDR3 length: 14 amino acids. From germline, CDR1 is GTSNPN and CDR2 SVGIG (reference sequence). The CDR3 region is CATRTASNTGELFF. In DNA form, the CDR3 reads TGTGCGACCCGGACAGCCTCGAACACCGGGGAGCTGTTTTTT.

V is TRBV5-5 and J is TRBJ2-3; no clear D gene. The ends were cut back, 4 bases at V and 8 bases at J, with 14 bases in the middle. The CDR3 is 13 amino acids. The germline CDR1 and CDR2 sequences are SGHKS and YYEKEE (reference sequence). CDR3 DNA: TGTGCCAGCAGCCCGGAGTGGTCTGCTACGCAGTATTTT. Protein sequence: CASSPEWSATQYF.